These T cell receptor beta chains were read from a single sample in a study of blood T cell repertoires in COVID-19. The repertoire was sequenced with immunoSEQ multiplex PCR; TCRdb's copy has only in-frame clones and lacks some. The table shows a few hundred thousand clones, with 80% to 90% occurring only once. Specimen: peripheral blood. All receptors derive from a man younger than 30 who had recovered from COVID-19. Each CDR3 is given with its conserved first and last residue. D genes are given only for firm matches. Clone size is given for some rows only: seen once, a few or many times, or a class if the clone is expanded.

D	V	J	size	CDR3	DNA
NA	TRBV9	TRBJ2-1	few	CASSVAGDEQFF	TGTGCCAGCAGCGTAGCGGGGGATGAGCAGTTCTTC
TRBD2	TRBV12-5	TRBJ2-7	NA	CASGPREGGRDEQYF	TGTGCTAGTGGTCCCCGGGAGGGGGGGCGGGACGAGCAGTACTTC
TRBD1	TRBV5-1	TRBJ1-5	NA	CASSPGSGGVNQPQHF	TGCGCCAGCAGCCCAGGTTCAGGGGGCGTCAATCAGCCCCAGCATTTT
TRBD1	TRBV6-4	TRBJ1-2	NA	CASSETGGSHYGYTF	TGTGCCAGCAGTGAAACAGGGGGCTCACACTATGGCTACACCTTC
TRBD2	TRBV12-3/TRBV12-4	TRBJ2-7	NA	CASSLRGGYEQYF	TGTGCCAGCAGTTTACGGGGGGGCTACGAGCAGTACTTC
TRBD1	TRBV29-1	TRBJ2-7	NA	CSVWDRGRPYEQYF	TGCAGCGTGTGGGACAGGGGACGACCCTACGAGCAGTACTTC
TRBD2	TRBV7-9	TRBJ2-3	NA	CASSRLAGALTDTQYF	TGTGCCAGCAGCCGTTTAGCGGGAGCACTCACAGATACGCAGTATTTT
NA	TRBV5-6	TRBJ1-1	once	CASSHMGGSTEAFF	TGTGCCAGCAGCCACATGGGGGGGAGCACTGAAGCTTTCTTT
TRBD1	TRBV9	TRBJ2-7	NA	CASSVETGYEQYF	TGTGCCAGCAGCGTAGAGACAGGGTACGAGCAGTACTTC
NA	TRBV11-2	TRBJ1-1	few	CASSLDRNTEAFF	TGTGCCAGCAGCCTCGACAGGAACACTGAAGCTTTCTTT
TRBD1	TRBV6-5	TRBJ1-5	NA	CASSYGTGVNQPQHF	TGTGCCAGCAGTTACGGGACAGGCGTGAATCAGCCCCAGCATTTT
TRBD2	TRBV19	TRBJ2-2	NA	CASSFIAGGGTGELFF	TGTGCCAGTAGTTTCATAGCGGGAGGGGGAACCGGGGAGCTGTTTTTT
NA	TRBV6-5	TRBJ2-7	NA	CASSYGPAYEQYF	TGTGCCAGCAGTTACGGGCCCGCCTACGAGCAGTACTTC
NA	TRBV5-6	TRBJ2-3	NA	CASSLVDLITDTQYF	TGTGCCAGCAGCTTGGTAGACTTAATCACAGATACGCAGTATTTT
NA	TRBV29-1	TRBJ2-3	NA	CSVGPSGTDTQYF	TGCAGCGTTGGGCCTAGCGGCACAGATACGCAGTATTTT
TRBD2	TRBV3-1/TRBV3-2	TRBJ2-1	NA	CASSRAGTSVYEQFF	TGTGCCAGCAGCCGCGCCGGGACTAGCGTGTATGAGCAGTTCTTC
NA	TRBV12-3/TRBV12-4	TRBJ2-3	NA	CASRIHPDTQYF	TGTGCCAGCAGAATACATCCAGATACGCAGTATTTT
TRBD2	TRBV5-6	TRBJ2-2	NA	CASSSGWGSSSGNTGELFF	TGTGCCAGCAGCTCCGGTTGGGGGTCGTCTAGCGGGAACACCGGGGAGCTGTTTTTT
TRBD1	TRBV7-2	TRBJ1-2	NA	CASSSTKQGAQGYTF	TGTGCCAGCAGCTCCACTAAACAGGGGGCGCAGGGCTACACCTTC
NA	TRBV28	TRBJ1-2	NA	CASRVGQHYGYTF	TGTGCCAGCAGGGTAGGACAGCACTATGGCTACACCTTC
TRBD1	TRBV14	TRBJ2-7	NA	CASSLTGGYEQYF	TGTGCCAGCAGCCTCACAGGGGGCTACGAGCAGTACTTC
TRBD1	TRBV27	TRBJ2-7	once	CASSSLGGLHYEQYF	TGTGCCAGCAGTTCTCTAGGGGGCCTCCATTACGAGCAGTACTTC
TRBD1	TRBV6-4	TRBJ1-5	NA	CASSATGGIQPQHF	TGTGCCAGCAGTGCGACAGGGGGCATTCAGCCCCAGCATTTT
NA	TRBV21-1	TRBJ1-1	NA	CASSPGQGENTEAFF	TGTGCCAGCAGCCCCGGACAGGGTGAGAACACTGAAGCTTTCTTT
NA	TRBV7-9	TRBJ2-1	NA	CASGTPYNEQFF	TGTGCCAGCGGGACTCCTTACAATGAGCAGTTCTTC
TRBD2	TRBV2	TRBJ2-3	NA	CATGPLAGVTDTQYF	TGTGCCACCGGCCCACTAGCGGGAGTTACAGATACGCAGTATTTT
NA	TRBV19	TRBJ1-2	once	CASSDRLANYGYTF	TGTGCCAGTAGTGACAGGCTAGCTAACTATGGCTACACCTTC
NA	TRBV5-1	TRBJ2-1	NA	CASSLEQSYNEQFF	TGCGCCAGCAGCTTGGAACAGTCCTACAATGAGCAGTTCTTC
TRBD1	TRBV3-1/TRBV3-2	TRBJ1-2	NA	CASSQLQGGSGGYTF	TGTGCCAGCAGCCAGCTACAGGGGGGGTCGGGAGGCTACACCTTC
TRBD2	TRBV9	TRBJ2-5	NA	CASSVSGGQETQYF	TGTGCCAGCAGCGTCTCGGGGGGCCAAGAGACCCAGTACTTC
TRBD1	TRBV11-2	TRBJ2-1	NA	CASSLLGQGVYNEQFF	TGTGCCAGCAGCTTATTGGGACAGGGGGTTTACAATGAGCAGTTCTTC
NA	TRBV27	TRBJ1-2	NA	CASSLSTGWGYTF	TGTGCCAGCAGTTTATCGACAGGTTGGGGCTACACCTTC
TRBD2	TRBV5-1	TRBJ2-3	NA	CASSNLAGAPADTQYF	TGCGCCAGCAGCAACCTAGCGGGGGCCCCGGCGGATACGCAGTATTTT
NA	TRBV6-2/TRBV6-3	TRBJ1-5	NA	CASSYGRSGNQPQHF	TGTGCCAGCAGTTACGGGAGGAGTGGCAATCAGCCCCAGCATTTT
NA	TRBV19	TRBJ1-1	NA	CASNPTGTRPEAFF	TGTGCCAGTAACCCTACAGGGACCCGGCCTGAAGCTTTCTTT
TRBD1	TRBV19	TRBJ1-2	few	CASSRTGRGLGYGYTF	TGTGCCAGTAGCAGGACAGGAAGGGGACTAGGCTATGGCTACACCTTC
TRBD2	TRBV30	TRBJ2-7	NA	CAWSSGRWHEQYF	TGTGCCTGGAGTAGCGGGAGGTGGCACGAGCAGTACTTC
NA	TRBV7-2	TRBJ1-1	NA	CASSLGGPTEAFF	TGTGCCAGCAGCTTAGGAGGGCCCACTGAAGCTTTCTTT
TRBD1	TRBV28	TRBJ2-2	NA	CASRPQGANTGELFF	TGTGCCAGCAGGCCCCAGGGGGCGAATACCGGGGAGCTGTTTTTT
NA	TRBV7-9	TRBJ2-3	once	CASSLVVSVTDTQYF	TGTGCCAGCAGCTTAGTAGTTAGCGTCACAGATACGCAGTATTTT
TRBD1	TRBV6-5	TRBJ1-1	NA	CASSFSTDRVKAFF	TGTGCCAGCAGTTTTTCTACGGACAGGGTGAAAGCTTTCTTT
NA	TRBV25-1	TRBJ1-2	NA	CASSGAPTVYGYTF	TGTGCCAGCAGTGGGGCGCCGACCGTTTATGGCTACACCTTC
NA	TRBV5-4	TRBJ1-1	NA	CASSPGIRGSYTEAFF	TGTGCCAGCAGCCCCGGGATCAGGGGTTCGTACACTGAAGCTTTCTTT
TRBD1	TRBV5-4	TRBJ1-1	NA	CASSLGGTGAEAFF	TGTGCCAGCAGCTTGGGCGGGACAGGGGCTGAAGCTTTCTTT
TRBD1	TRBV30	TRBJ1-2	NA	CAWSVPPGTGNGGYTF	TGTGCCTGGAGTGTACCCCCAGGGACAGGGAATGGGGGCTACACCTTC
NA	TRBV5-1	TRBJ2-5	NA	CASSLERQETQYF	TGCGCCAGCAGCTTGGAGCGCCAAGAGACCCAGTACTTC
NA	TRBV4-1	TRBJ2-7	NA	CASSQKRGGPLEQYF	TGCGCCAGCAGCCAAAAGAGGGGGGGGCCCCTCGAGCAGTACTTC
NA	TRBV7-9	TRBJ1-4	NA	CASNSPGATNEKLFF	TGTGCCAGCAACAGCCCCGGGGCAACTAATGAAAAACTGTTTTTT
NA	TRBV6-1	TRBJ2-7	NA	CASSEYLVPLRF	TGTGCCAGCAGTGAATATCTGGTTCCTCTGAGGTTC
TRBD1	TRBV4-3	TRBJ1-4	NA	CASSLGTALSEKLFF	TGCGCCAGCAGCCTGGGGACAGCCCTCTCTGAAAAACTGTTTTTT
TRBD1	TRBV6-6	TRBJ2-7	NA	CASSNPGTGNNEQYF	TGTGCCAGCAGTAACCCCGGGACAGGGAACAACGAGCAGTACTTC
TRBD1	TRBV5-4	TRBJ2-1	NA	CASSGGQGNEQFF	TGTGCCAGCAGCGGCGGACAGGGCAATGAGCAGTTCTTC
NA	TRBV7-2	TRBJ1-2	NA	CASSALTQNYGYTF	TGTGCCAGCAGCGCTTTAACCCAGAACTATGGCTACACCTTC
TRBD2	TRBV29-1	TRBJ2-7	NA	CSVDGASGGRPSHEQYF	TGCAGCGTTGACGGGGCTAGCGGGGGACGGCCCTCCCACGAGCAGTACTTC